The 19 T cell receptor beta chains in this list originate from one sample, sequenced in a study of regulatory T cells in long-lasting Graves disease. Time point here: newly diagnosed GD, antithyroid drugs for less than 3 months. From RNA extracted from PBMCs, the TCR library was made. Sequencing libraries for TCR beta were prepared with iRepertoire HTBI primers and Arm-PCR of CDR3 regions. One entry per CDR3 protein, called by TCRdb with MiXCR from the multiplex PCR reads. The data hold about 370,000 distinct CDR3 sequences, with 15% to 17% observed a single time. The starting material was peripheral blood mononuclear cells (PBMCs), obtained at new diagnosis, from a patient treated with antithyroid drugs. The receptors here all came from a female donor with Graves disease.

The chain joins TRBV10-2 to TRBJ2-5, with D possibly being TRBD2 (6 bases). CDR1 is WSHSY, CDR2 SAAADI, per germline. The CDR3 extends over 14 amino acids. V was shortened by 2 bases and J by 4 bases, with 11 bases between the two germline ends. This CDR3 is CASSERAGRETQYF. The CDR3 nucleotides read TGCGCCAGCAGTGAGAGGGCGGGAAGAGAGACCCAGTACTTC.

This clonotype showed up just a few times. The genes are TRBV5-6 and TRBJ1-1; the match to TRBD1 covers 11 bases. The germline gives CDR1 SGHDT, CDR2 YYEEEE. The CDR3 has 13 amino acids. The V and J ends lost 4 bases and 11 bases, in that order; junction bases with no gene match: 7. CDR3 residues: CASSLGQGALAFF. In nucleotides, the CDR3 is TGTGCCAGCAGCCTAGGACAGGGGGCATTGGCTTTCTTT. The full variable domain, its missing parts supplied by reference TRBV5-6 and TRBJ1-1, is DAGVTQSPTHLIKTRGQQVTLRCSPKSGHDTVSWYQQALGQGPQFIFQYYEEEERQRGNFPDRFSGHQFPNYSSELNVNALLLGDSALYLCASSLGQGALAFFGQGTRLTVV.

Many counts were recorded for this clonotype. The chain uses TRBV6-9 and TRBJ2-7; D might be TRBD1 or TRBD2, each matching 5 bases. The CDR3 contains 15 residues. CDR1 is MNHGY, CDR2 SVAAGI, per germline. V lost 3 bases to trimming and J lost 8 bases, with 20 bases between them. CDR3 residues: CASSYKTSVADKQYF. CDR3 nucleotides: TGTGCCAGCAGTTACAAAACTAGTGTGGCGGACAAGCAGTACTTC.

The CDR3, as DNA: TGTGCCTGCCCATCTAGCACAGATACGCAGTATTTT. Translation gives CACPSSTDTQYF. This sequence joins TRBV19 and TRBJ2-3; D not certain. V was shortened by 11 bases and J by 0 bases, with 9 bases between the two germline ends. The germline gives CDR1 LNHDA, CDR2 SQIVND (reference sequence). CDR3 size: 12 residues.

This clonotype was observed at least ten times. The rearrangement joins TRBV5-1 to TRBJ1-3; a possible D gene is TRBD1 (5 bases). The V end was cut by 4 bases, the J end by 4 bases, with 21 bases between. CDR1 SGHRS and CDR2 YFSETQ come from the germline V gene. This CDR3 region has 17 residues. The CDR3, as DNA: TGCGCCAGCAGCCCAGGCTTGGACATATCCTCCGGAAACACCATATATTTT. The encoded protein is CASSPGLDISSGNTIYF.

This clonotype was seen many times. The chain links TRBV10-3 to TRBJ2-3; 7 nucleotides line up with TRBD2. Trimming cost V 5 bases and J 3 bases; bases outside gene matches: 5. The germline V gene encodes CDR1 ENHRY and CDR2 SYGVKD. The CDR3 contains 14 residues. CDR3 residues: CAISMAGETDTQYF. The CDR3 DNA is TGTGCCATCAGTATGGCGGGAGAGACAGATACGCAGTATTTT.

The table lists this clonotype with many counts. This chain connects TRBV6-2 or TRBV6-3 to TRBJ2-7, with a possible D match to TRBD2 (6 bases). The CDR3 length is 14 residues. The V end lost 6 bases, the J end lost 4 bases, and 16 bases lay between the germline ends. CDR1 and CDR2 (germline): MNHEY, SVGEGT. CDR3 nucleotide sequence: TGTGCCAGCAGACTAACAAGACTAGTTTACGAGCAGTACTTC. This translates into CASRLTRLVYEQYF.

This clonotype has a count of ten or more. The V call is TRBV29-1, the J call TRBJ2-2, with D perhaps given as TRBD1 or TRBD2 (5 bases each). The germline V gene has CDR1 SQVTM and CDR2 ANQGSEA. Trimming took off 4 bases at V and 7 bases at J, with 16 bases between the two ends. The CDR3 covers 14 residues. CDR3 sequence (DNA): TGCAGCGTTGGCCGGGACCCTAGGGGCGGGGAGCTGTTTTTT. Residues: CSVGRDPRGGELFF.

The gene calls are TRBV6-1 and TRBJ2-7, with 11 bases identical to TRBD2. The CDR3 totals 17 residues. After removal of 2 bases from V and 7 bases from J, the junction contained 13 bases not matched to a gene. In germline, CDR1 is MNHNS, CDR2 SASEGT. CDR3 region: CASSERLQGRLAGEQYF. CDR3 nucleotides: TGTGCCAGCAGTGAACGCCTACAGGGACGACTAGCGGGGGAGCAGTACTTC.

This clonotype was recorded at least ten times. The V and J genes are TRBV10-3 and TRBJ2-1, with TRBD2 matching 8 bases. Germline assignment: CDR1 ENHRY and CDR2 SYGVKD. After removal of 6 bases from V and 6 bases from J, the junction contained 10 bases not matched to a gene. The CDR3 extends over 15 amino acids. Here the CDR3 reads CAISSSGRGINEQFF. The CDR3 region has the DNA TGTGCCATCAGCTCGAGCGGGAGAGGAATCAATGAGCAGTTCTTC.

Details on this clonotype: This CDR3 is missing its conserved last phenylalanine or tryptophan, likely due to a read error. The chain recombines TRBV12-3 or TRBV12-4 with TRBJ1-1; 7 bases map to TRBD1. This CDR3 spans 15 amino acids. V lost 5 bases, J lost 1 base, and 7 bases stayed unmatched. CDR3 protein: CASSSRDRENTEAFS. DNA of the CDR3: TGTGCCAGCAGTAGTAGGGACAGAGAGAACACTGAAGCTTTCTCT.

The chain employs TRBV4-2 and TRBJ1-1; weak D call: TRBD1 (6 bases). Germline V gene data show CDR1 as LGHNA and CDR2 as YNFKEQ. The CDR3 runs to 18 residues. The V and J ends lost 1 base and 5 bases respectively, with 23 bases between them. The CDR3 sequence is CASSQGFQKNGGQTEAFF. The CDR3 DNA follows: TGTGCCAGCAGCCAAGGTTTTCAAAAAAATGGGGGGCAGACTGAAGCTTTCTTT.

The gene calls are TRBV14 and TRBJ2-3; possible D gene TRBD1, 6 bases. This CDR3 is 15 amino acids long. Deletions cut 0 bases from V and 0 bases from J, with 7 bases between. Germline V gene sequence: CDR1 SGHDN, CDR2 FVKESK. This chain's CDR3 is CASSQEGQSTDTQYF. The CDR3 DNA follows: TGTGCCAGCAGCCAAGAGGGACAAAGCACAGATACGCAGTATTTT.

The V and J genes are TRBV20-1 and TRBJ1-1; 10 positions agree with TRBD1. The V and J ends lost 3 bases and 6 bases, in that order; junction bases with no gene match: 7. Germline V gene lookup returns CDR1 DFQATT and CDR2 SNEGSKA (reference sequence). CDR3 length: 14 residues. For the CDR3, the DNA is TGCAGTGCTAGCCGACAGGGGGCCCTTGCTGAAGCTTTCTTT. This translates into CSASRQGALAEAFF.

This clonotype has at least ten counts. This chain links TRBV9 with TRBJ2-1, with a tentative D call TRBD2 (6 bases). The CDR3 length is 14 residues. Germline CDR1 is SGDLS and CDR2 is YYNGEE. Trimming stripped 0 bases from V and 6 bases from J, with 10 bases between. The CDR3 loop is CASSVGLSGNEQFF. For the CDR3, the DNA is TGTGCCAGCAGCGTAGGTCTTAGCGGCAATGAGCAGTTCTTC.

This clonotype was picked up many times. V and J are TRBV7-9 and TRBJ1-2, with D possibly being TRBD1 (6 bases). CDR3 length: 12 residues. Germline CDR1 is SEHNR and CDR2 is FQNEAQ (reference sequence). V was pared by 5 bases and J by 8 bases, with 12 bases between. The CDR3, as DNA: TGTGCCAGCAGCACAGGGTTTCGGGGCTACACCTTC. This gives the protein CASSTGFRGYTF.

This clonotype was seen many times. The genes are TRBV6-9 and TRBJ1-3, with D possibly TRBD1 on 6 matching bases. V was pared by 3 bases and J by 4 bases, with 13 bases between. There are 15 residues in the CDR3. The germline V gene encodes CDR1 MNHGY and CDR2 SVAAGI. The CDR3 DNA follows: TGTGCCAGCAGTTACTCCCAAGGACAGGGAAACACCATATATTTT. Its protein is CASSYSQGQGNTIYF.

Remarks on this clonotype: Given a much more abundant clone one base away, this may be a read error. The chain carries TRBV11-2 and TRBJ2-5; tentative D call: TRBD2 (6 bases). CDR1 is SGHAT, CDR2 FQNNGV, per germline. V lost 5 bases, J lost 11 bases, and 27 bases lay in between. This CDR3 has 16 residues. For the CDR3, the DNA is TGTGCCAGCAGCCCGGGACTCCGGAGCTCCTACAATGAGCAGTACTTC. This sequence encodes CASSPGLRSSYNEQYF. Complete variable domain (other parts from reference TRBV11-2 and TRBJ2-5): EAGVAQSPRYKIIEKRQSVAFWCNPISGHATLYWYQQILGQGPKLLIQFQNNGVVDDSQLPKDRFSAERLKGVDSTLKIQPAKLEDSAVYLCASSPGLRSSYNEQYFGPGTRLLVL.

This clonotype turned up a few times. The rearrangement joins TRBV18 to TRBJ2-1; TRBD1 might be the D (5 bases). There are 15 residues in the CDR3. V was trimmed by 1 base and J by 4 bases, leaving 11 bases between them. Germline lookup yields CDR1 KGHSH and CDR2 LQKENI. CDR3 bases: TGTGCCAGCTCACCACTGGAACAGGAGTACAATGAGCAGTTCTTC. Protein sequence: CASSPLEQEYNEQFF.